The text below deals with one T cell receptor (beta chain). Its antigen remains unidentified. Germline CDR1 reads DFQATT; CDR2 reads SNEGSKA (reference sequence). V was trimmed by 1 base and J by 5 bases, leaving 8 bases between them. This CDR3 comprises 12 residues. The data were taken from a study of T cells in Graves' hyperthyroidism and ophthalmopathy. Study-wide points: Most thyroid clonotypes with frequency above 0.001 were detected in blood. Separation of ophthalmopathy from stable hyperthyroidism was achieved by a 13 V-J model.

Regions amplified from RNA transcripts were the TCR beta CDR3 regions. Carried out on the TCR CDR3, a first-round RT-PCR used the HTBI primer set. TCRdb used MiXCR to reprocess the multiplex PCR reads, holding one entry per CDR3 protein. Altogether 300,000 to 450,000 distinct CDR3 sequences are present, about a fifth being singletons, with the ten largest covering around 40%. Sequenced: blood. This clonotype was sampled from a man between 18 and 35 years old with Graves' ophthalmopathy. This chain links TRBV20-1 with TRBJ2-5; D may be TRBD2 (5 bases). CDR3 in DNA: TGCAGTGCTAGAGTGCAGCGGGAGACCCAGTACTTC. Residues: CSARVQRETQYF.